This TCR beta chain was sequenced for a study of cytomegalovirus exposure and HLA in healthy donors. Trimming removed 7 bases from V and 7 bases from J; junction bases left unmatched: 9. Germline CDR1 and CDR2: LNHDA and SQIVND (reference sequence). The CDR3 loop spans 14 amino acids. TCRdb keeps only in-frame clones here, not all; method: immunoSEQ multiplex PCR. This repertoire shows 55,000 to 80,000 clones, approximately 95% found once; its top ten account for 3% to 3.5%. The rearrangement uses TRBV19 and TRBJ1-4; 7 positions agree with TRBD1. Sequenced: PBMCs. The TCR originated in a man between 18 and 29 years old in good health and CMV-seronegative. The CDR3 DNA reads as TGTGCCAGTAAGGGACAGCCCTTTAGTGAAAAACTGTTTTTT. This sequence encodes CASKGQPFSEKLFF. Filled out from reference TRBV19 and TRBJ1-4, the complete variable domain reads DGGITQSPKYLFRKEGQNVTLSCEQNLNHDAMYWYRQDPGQGLRLIYYSQIVNDFQKGDIAEGYSVSREKKESFPLTVTSAQKNPTAFYLCASKGQPFSEKLFFGSGTQLSVL.